These 18 T cell receptor beta chains were sequenced from one sample in a study of cytomegalovirus exposure and HLA in healthy donors. Vbeta (60) and Jbeta (13) primers were used in the PCR. The protocol was immunoSEQ multiplex PCR, while the TCRdb copy is restricted to in-frame clones and leaves out a portion. The table includes some 200,000 clones, roughly 84% detected once. The material sequenced was PBMCs. Receptor source: a boy aged 2 to 9 in good health and CMV-seronegative.

The chain uses TRBV5-8 and TRBJ2-7; 8 nucleotides line up with TRBD2. The J segment lost 5 bases and the V segment lost 1 base, leaving 5 bases of the junction unmatched. The CDR3 length is 14 residues. CDR1 is SGHTS and CDR2 is YDEGEE in the germline V gene. The CDR3 sequence: CASSLKQRGNEQYF. In DNA form, the CDR3 reads TGTGCCAGCAGCTTGAAACAGCGGGGGAACGAGCAGTACTTC.

The chain is built from TRBV7-9 and TRBJ2-5; 7 bases fit TRBD2. This CDR3 has 16 residues. V gave up 5 bases and J gave up 4 bases; unmatched junction bases: 13. From germline, CDR1 is SEHNR and CDR2 FQNEAQ (reference sequence). The CDR3 loop reads CASSLGAAGAPETQYF. As DNA, the CDR3 is TGTGCCAGCAGCCTGGGCGCGGCGGGAGCTCCAGAGACCCAGTACTTC.

V and J are TRBV4-1 and TRBJ2-7; possibly TRBD2 for D (5 bases). Trimming stripped 4 bases from V and 0 bases from J, with 13 bases between. The CDR3 covers 15 residues. The germline CDR1 and CDR2 sequences are MGHRA and YSYEKL. As DNA, the CDR3 is TGCGCCAGCAGCCTGGGTCTCGAGGGCTCCTACGAGCAGTACTTC. This encodes CASSLGLEGSYEQYF.

The chain employs TRBV5-1 and TRBJ2-1; 8 nucleotides line up with TRBD1. The CDR3 spans 15 residues. Trimming removed 1 base from V and 8 bases from J; junction bases left unmatched: 8. In germline, CDR1 is SGHRS, CDR2 YFSETQ. This chain's CDR3 is CASSLRQGWTDEQFF. The CDR3 DNA reads TGCGCCAGCAGCTTGCGACAGGGGTGGACGGATGAGCAGTTCTTC.

The V call is TRBV13, the J call TRBJ2-7; 8 bases are a match to TRBD1. Unmatched junction bases numbered 13, after V lost 0 bases and J lost 3 bases. Germline values: CDR1 PRHDT, CDR2 FYEKMQ (reference sequence). The CDR3 is 18 residues long. CDR3 sequence (DNA): TGTGCCAGCAGCTTAGGCACCGGAGGACAGGGTGGTCGCTACGAGCAGTACTTC. This gives the protein CASSLGTGGQGGRYEQYF.

The chain carries TRBV25-1 and TRBJ2-1; 8 bases line up with TRBD2. CDR3 length: 14 residues. The germline V gene encodes CDR1 MGHDK and CDR2 SYGVNS. V was pared by 7 bases and J by 6 bases, with 8 bases of the junction left unmatched. The CDR3 loop reads CASMGLERINEQFF. CDR3 coding DNA: TGTGCCAGCATGGGACTAGAGAGGATCAATGAGCAGTTCTTC.

The chain is built from TRBV9 and TRBJ1-2; D remains ambiguous. The V end was cut by 0 bases, the J end by 0 bases, with 9 bases between. The CDR3 is 15 amino acids. Germline V lookup: CDR1 SGDLS, CDR2 YYNGEE. CDR3: CASSVATAPNYGYTF. Here the CDR3 DNA reads TGTGCCAGCAGCGTAGCAACAGCCCCTAACTATGGCTACACCTTC.

This clone was seen only a few times. The rearrangement joins TRBV6-5 to TRBJ2-7, with D possibly matching TRBD2 (6 bases). V was pared by 5 bases and J by 8 bases, with 13 bases between. The length of the CDR3 is 12 residues. CDR1 is MNHEY, CDR2 SVGAGI, per germline. CDR3 in amino acids: CASSVSAGKQYF. CDR3 DNA: TGTGCCAGCAGTGTATCAGCGGGCAAGCAGTACTTC.

The chain carries TRBV27 and TRBJ1-4; the match to TRBD1 covers 8 bases. J gave up 8 bases and V 4 bases, and 12 bases lay outside the gene matches. Germline V gene sequence: CDR1 MNHEY, CDR2 SMNVEV (reference sequence). The CDR3 extends over 16 amino acids. CDR3 in amino acids: CASSSLAGGAWEKLFF. DNA of the CDR3: TGTGCCAGCAGTTCGTTAGCAGGGGGCGCGTGGGAAAAACTGTTTTTT.

The J gene is TRBJ1-1, the V gene TRBV5-4; 7 nucleotides align to TRBD1. The germline V gene encodes CDR1 SGHNT and CDR2 YYREEE (reference sequence). CDR3 length: 14 residues. Trimming took 6 bases from V and 0 from J; bases not matched to a gene: 5. The CDR3 region is CASTEGQLNTEAFF. The CDR3 DNA reads TGTGCCAGCACCGAGGGACAGTTGAACACTGAAGCTTTCTTT.

CDR3 nucleotides: TGTGCCTCGGAGGGGACTAGCGGATACAATGAGCAGTTCTTC. It codes for CASEGTSGYNEQFF. This rearrangement joins TRBV30 to TRBJ2-1; TRBD2 aligns across 11 bases. Trimming at V came to 7 bases and at J to 4 bases, leaving 6 bases not matched to a gene. Germline V lookup: CDR1 GTSNPN, CDR2 SVGIG (reference sequence). This CDR3 comprises 14 residues.

This clone was recorded once. The chain links TRBV5-1 to TRBJ2-5; 7 bases agree with TRBD2. Germline assignment: CDR1 SGHRS and CDR2 YFSETQ. CDR3 length: 15 residues. J gave up 2 bases and V 0 bases, and 4 bases lay outside the gene matches. Here the CDR3 DNA reads TGCGCCAGCAGCTTGGACCTAGCGGTACAAGAGACCCAGTACTTC. Translation: CASSLDLAVQETQYF.

V and J are TRBV7-2 and TRBJ1-5; D remains unclear. Trimming removed 6 bases from V and 1 base from J, with 4 bases in between. The CDR3 covers 12 residues. The germline gives CDR1 SGHTA, CDR2 FQGNSA. The CDR3 nucleotides are TGTGCCAGCAGTCGGAGCAATCAGCCCCAGCATTTT. Translating gives CASSRSNQPQHF.

The rearrangement joins TRBV21-1 to TRBJ1-1; TRBD1, the table's D call, lacks a check against the DNA. TRBV21-1 is shown as a pseudogene. The length of the CDR3 is 12 residues. The CDR3 loop is CASRRAGGTSFF. For the CDR3, the DNA is TGTGCCAGCAGGCGGGCAGGGGGAACATCTTTCTTT.

This sequence joins TRBV6-1 and TRBJ2-7; no firm D call. This CDR3 contains 13 residues. Germline V gene sequence: CDR1 MNHNS, CDR2 SASEGT. The V and J ends lost 4 bases and 3 bases respectively, with 10 bases between them. CDR3 amino acids: CASSAGRHYEQYF. The CDR3 DNA reads TGTGCCAGCAGTGCGGGTCGGCACTACGAGCAGTACTTC.

This sequence joins TRBV7-9 and TRBJ2-5, with D unresolved. Near its end, the DNA agrees better with TRBJ2-7, so the J call may be wrong. CDR3 length: 13 residues. Per the germline V gene, CDR1 is SEHNR and CDR2 is FQNEAQ (reference sequence). CDR3 coding DNA: TGTGCCAGCAGCTTAGCTGGTACCTACGAGCAGTACTTC. This codes for CASSLAGTYEQYF.

V and J are TRBV6-1 and TRBJ2-1; weak D call: TRBD1 (6 bases). CDR3 size: 14 residues. Between the trimmed V and J ends, which lost 5 bases and 8 bases, there was a span of 16 bases. Germline V gives CDR1 MNHNS, CDR2 SASEGT. The CDR3 nucleotides are TGTGCCAGCAGTCGCCAGGGGTCCTGGGATGAGCAGTTCTTC. Its translation: CASSRQGSWDEQFF.

The chain employs TRBV5-4 and TRBJ2-2; D remains unclear. Germline V gene lookup returns CDR1 SGHNT and CDR2 YYREEE (reference sequence). V lost 4 bases and J lost 0, with 7 bases in between. This CDR3 region has 14 residues. CDR3 residues: CASSPIANTGELFF. The DNA for the CDR3 is TGTGCCAGCAGCCCCATAGCGAACACCGGGGAGCTGTTTTTT.